Listed here are 12 T cell receptor beta chains from one sample, sequenced in a study of OX40 agonist ivuxolimab in advanced cancers. Here immunoSEQ multiplex PCR was the method, and the copy in TCRdb shows in-frame clones only, minus some. The sample contains 9,000 to 13,000 clones, 65% to 80% of which appear only once. Sequencing used CD4+ or CD8+ T cells sorted from blood, obtained in a trial of the OX40 agonist ivuxolimab. The receptor source for this set is an adult with an advanced solid tumor such as melanoma, head and neck, liver or kidney cancer.

The genes are TRBV5-4 and TRBJ2-7; 10 nucleotides align to TRBD1. V trimming: 5 bases; J trimming: 6 bases; junction bases outside the gene matches: 8. There are 14 residues in the CDR3. CDR1 and CDR2 from the germline V gene are SGHNT and YYREEE (reference sequence). The CDR3 DNA reads as TGTGCCAGCAGGGCCGGGACAGGGGTTGCCGAGCAGTACTTC. It is translated as CASRAGTGVAEQYF.

The gene calls are TRBV5-6 and TRBJ2-1; no clear D. The V end lost 3 bases, the J end lost 4 bases, and 5 bases lay between the germline ends. The length of the CDR3 is 12 residues. The V gene's germline CDR1 is SGHDT and CDR2 YYEEEE. Here the CDR3 DNA reads TGTGCCAGCAGCTCCTTATACAATGAGCAGTTCTTC. Encoded protein: CASSSLYNEQFF.

The chain uses TRBV5-8 and TRBJ2-3; D is perhaps TRBD2 (6 bases). The CDR3 contains 14 residues. CDR1 and CDR2 from the germline V gene are SGHTS and YDEGEE. V was pared by 3 bases and J by 2 bases, with 10 bases between. This chain's CDR3 is CASSSWGLTDTQYF. CDR3 DNA sequence: TGTGCCAGCAGCTCCTGGGGACTCACAGATACGCAGTATTTT.

This clone turned up a few times. The genes are TRBV5-1 and TRBJ2-7; tentative D call: TRBD1 (6 bases). Trimming left V 7 bases short and J 7 bases short, with 18 bases between. Germline loops: CDR1 SGHRS, CDR2 YFSETQ. The CDR3 is 13 amino acids. CDR3 protein: CASAQGPEWEQYF. The CDR3 DNA reads as TGCGCCAGCGCACAGGGCCCCGAATGGGAGCAGTACTTC.

This chain joins TRBV5-1 and TRBJ2-5; D is tentatively TRBD1 or TRBD2 (5 bases each). Trimming stripped 0 bases from V and 5 bases from J, with 14 bases between. This CDR3 has 15 residues. Germline CDR1 is SGHRS and CDR2 is YFSETQ. CDR3 sequence: CASSLEPGTGETQYF. DNA of the CDR3: TGCGCCAGCAGCTTGGAACCAGGGACCGGGGAGACCCAGTACTTC.

The chain combines TRBV9 with TRBJ2-1, with 9 positions matching TRBD1. Germline-derived CDR1 and CDR2 are SGDLS and YYNGEE. V shed 0 bases and J 9 bases; nucleotides not matched to a gene: 1. CDR3 length: 13 amino acids. CDR3 sequence: CASSVGGQGEQFF. CDR3 nucleotide sequence: TGTGCCAGCAGCGTAGGGGGACAGGGTGAGCAGTTCTTC.

The V gene is TRBV2, the J gene TRBJ1-2; a possible D gene is TRBD1 (5 bases). CDR1 SNHLY and CDR2 FYNNEI come from the germline V gene. V lost 9 bases and J lost 4, with 9 bases in between. The length of the CDR3 is 11 residues. The CDR3 loop is CARRGAYGYTF. CDR3 nucleotides: TGTGCCAGAAGAGGGGCCTATGGCTACACCTTC.

CDR3 DNA: TGTGCCAGCATCCCTTGGCCAGCACAGGGGAGAGAGACCCAGTACTTC. Translation: CASIPWPAQGRETQYF. This chain uses TRBV5-6 with TRBJ2-5; the match to TRBD1 covers 7 bases. V lost 6 bases, J lost 4 bases, and 15 bases stayed unmatched. Germline loops: CDR1 SGHDT, CDR2 YYEEEE. The CDR3 is 16 amino acids.

In this sample, this clone turned up a few times. The chain is built from TRBV6-4 and TRBJ2-1, with 9 bases matching TRBD2. The CDR3 sequence is 14 residues long. With 4 bases clipped from V and 8 bases from J, the junction kept 6 bases outside the gene matches. Germline CDR1 and CDR2: MRHNA and SNTAGT. DNA of the CDR3: TGTGCCAGCAGTGGAGGGCGGGAGGGGGATGAGCAGTTCTTC. It encodes CASSGGREGDEQFF.

The rearrangement links TRBV10-1 to TRBJ2-3; D gene ambiguous. The CDR3 extends over 14 amino acids. Germline CDR1 reads WNHNN; CDR2 reads SYGVQD (reference sequence). Trimming shortened V by 4 bases and J by 2 bases, and 10 bases separated the two germline ends. CDR3 amino acids: CASSGYQDTDTQYF. The DNA of the CDR3 is TGCGCCAGCAGTGGGTATCAGGACACAGATACGCAGTATTTT.

The chain recombines TRBV7-2 with TRBJ2-3; 13 bases fit TRBD2. Germline V gene data show CDR1 as SGHTA and CDR2 as FQGNSA. The CDR3 sequence is 15 residues long. With V trimmed by 4 bases and J by 3 bases, 1 base remained unmatched. CDR3 residues: CASSSGLAGTDTQYF. For the CDR3, the DNA is TGTGCCAGCAGCTCGGGACTAGCGGGAACAGATACGCAGTATTTT.

The rearrangement links TRBV7-9 to TRBJ1-4, with 9 nucleotides matching TRBD1. The CDR3 length is 15 residues. V was pared by 2 bases and J by 5 bases, with 3 bases of the junction left unmatched. Germline-derived CDR1 and CDR2 are SEHNR and FQNEAQ (reference sequence). The CDR3 here is CASSLSTGGNEKLFF. The CDR3 DNA reads TGTGCCAGCAGCTTATCGACAGGGGGGAATGAAAAACTGTTTTTT. Complete variable domain (other parts from reference TRBV7-9 and TRBJ1-4): DTGVSQNPRHKITKRGQNVTFRCDPISEHNRLYWYRQTLGQGPEFLTYFQNEAQLEKSRLLSDRFSAERPKGSFSTLEIQRTEQGDSAMYLCASSLSTGGNEKLFFGSGTQLSVL.